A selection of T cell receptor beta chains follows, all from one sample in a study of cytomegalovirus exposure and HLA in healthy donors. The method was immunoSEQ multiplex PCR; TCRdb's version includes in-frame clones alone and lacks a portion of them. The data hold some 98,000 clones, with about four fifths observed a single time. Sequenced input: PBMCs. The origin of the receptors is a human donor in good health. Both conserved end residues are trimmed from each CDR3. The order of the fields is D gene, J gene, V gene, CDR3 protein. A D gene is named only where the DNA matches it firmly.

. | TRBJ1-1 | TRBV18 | ASSPKRVSVTEAF
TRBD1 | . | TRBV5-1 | ASSSQLQGNEQY
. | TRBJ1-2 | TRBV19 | ASSQTESDGYT
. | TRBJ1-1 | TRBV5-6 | ASSLSPGIGTEAF
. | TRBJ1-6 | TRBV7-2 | ASSTGQTYNSPLH
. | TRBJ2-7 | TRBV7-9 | ASSLPGNLAYEQY
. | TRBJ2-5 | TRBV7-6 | ASSLSLSETQY
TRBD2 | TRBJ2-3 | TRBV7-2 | ASSLGGRGIDTQY
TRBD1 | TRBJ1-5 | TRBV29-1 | SVGTGVNQPQH
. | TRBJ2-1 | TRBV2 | ASSLTASGEQF
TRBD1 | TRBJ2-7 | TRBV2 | ASSLDRVLSGYEQY
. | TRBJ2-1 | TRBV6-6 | ASLNDQGNNEQF
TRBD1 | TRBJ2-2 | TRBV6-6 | ASSYSTGANTGELF
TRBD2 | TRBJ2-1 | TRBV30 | AWSPLAGAYNEQF
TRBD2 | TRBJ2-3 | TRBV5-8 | ASSSRLAGGLLDTQY
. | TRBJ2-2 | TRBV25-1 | ASSEFQSRRTGELF
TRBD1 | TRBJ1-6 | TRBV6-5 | ASKGQGGSPLH
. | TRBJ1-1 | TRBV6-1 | ASSETGYTEAF